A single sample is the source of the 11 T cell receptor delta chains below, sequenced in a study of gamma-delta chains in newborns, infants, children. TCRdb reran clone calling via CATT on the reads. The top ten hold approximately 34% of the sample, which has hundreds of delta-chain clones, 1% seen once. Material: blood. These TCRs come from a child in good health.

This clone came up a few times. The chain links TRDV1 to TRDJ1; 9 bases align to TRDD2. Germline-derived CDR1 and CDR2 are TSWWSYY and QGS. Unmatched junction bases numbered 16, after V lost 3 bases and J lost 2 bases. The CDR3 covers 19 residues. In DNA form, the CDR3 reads TGTGCTCTTGGGGAGGCCTCCTTCCTACTGGCACCACGTACCGATAAACTCATCTTT. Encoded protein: CALGEASFLLAPRTDKLIF.

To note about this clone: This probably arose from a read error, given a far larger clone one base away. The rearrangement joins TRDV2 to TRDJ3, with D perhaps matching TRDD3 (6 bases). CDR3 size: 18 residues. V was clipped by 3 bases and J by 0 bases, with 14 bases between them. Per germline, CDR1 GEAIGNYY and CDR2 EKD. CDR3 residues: CACDAAGGSSWDTRQMFF. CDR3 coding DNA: TGTGCCTGTGACGCCGCCGGGGGAAGCTCCTGGGACACCCGACAGATGTTTTTC.

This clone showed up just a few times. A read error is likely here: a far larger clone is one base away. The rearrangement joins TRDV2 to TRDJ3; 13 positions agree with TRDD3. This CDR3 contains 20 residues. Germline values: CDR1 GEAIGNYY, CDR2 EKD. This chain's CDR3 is CACDTVLGDTLSWDTRQVFF. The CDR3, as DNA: TGTGCCTGTGACACCGTACTGGGGGATACGCTTTCCTGGGACACCCGACAGGTGTTTTTC.

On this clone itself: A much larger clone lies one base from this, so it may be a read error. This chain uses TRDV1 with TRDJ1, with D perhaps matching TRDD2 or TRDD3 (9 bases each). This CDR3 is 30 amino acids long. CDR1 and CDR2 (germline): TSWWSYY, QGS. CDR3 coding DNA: TGTGCTCTTGGGGAATCCACCTTCCTACTAGGACTGGGGGAACAAACCCCCAAACACCGACTCAAATTCGCTACCGATAGACTCATCTTT. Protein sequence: CALGESTFLLGLGEQTPKHRLKFATDRLIF.

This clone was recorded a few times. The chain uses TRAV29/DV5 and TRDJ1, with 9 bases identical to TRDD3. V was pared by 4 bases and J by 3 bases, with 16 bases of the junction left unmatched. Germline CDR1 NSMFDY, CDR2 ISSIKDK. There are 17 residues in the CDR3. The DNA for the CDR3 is TGTGCAGCAGGCGCTCGCGGTACTGGGGGACGCGCCGATAAACTCATCTTT. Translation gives CAAGARGTGGRADKLIF.

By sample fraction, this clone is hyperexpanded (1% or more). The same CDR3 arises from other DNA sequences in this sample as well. CDR3: CACDTVTGGSSSGDTDKLIF. The CDR3 region has the DNA TGTGCCTGTGACACCGTTACTGGGGGATCCTCGTCAGGGGACACCGATAAACTCATCTTT. The gene calls are TRDV2 and TRDJ1, with TRDD3 matching over 10 bases. The CDR3 has 20 residues. Losses at the gene ends were 0 bases for V and 0 bases for J; bases not matched to a gene: 15. In germline, CDR1 is GEAIGNYY, CDR2 EKD.

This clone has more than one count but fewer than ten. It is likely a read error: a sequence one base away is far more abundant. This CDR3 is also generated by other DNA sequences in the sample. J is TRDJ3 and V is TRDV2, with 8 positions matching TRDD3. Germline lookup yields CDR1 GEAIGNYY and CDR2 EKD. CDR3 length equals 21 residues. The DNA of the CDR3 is TGTGCCTGTGACACCCCCAGTACTGGGGGCCAAAGCTCCTGGGACACCCGACAGATGTTCTTC. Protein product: CACDTPSTGGQSSWDTRQMFF.

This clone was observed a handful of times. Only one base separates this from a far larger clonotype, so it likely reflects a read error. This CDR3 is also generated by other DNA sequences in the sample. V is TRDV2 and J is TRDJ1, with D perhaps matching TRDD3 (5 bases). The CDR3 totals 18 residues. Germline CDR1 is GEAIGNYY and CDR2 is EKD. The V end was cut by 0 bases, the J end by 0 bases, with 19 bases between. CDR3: CACDTVGTELLYTDKLIF. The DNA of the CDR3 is TGTGCCTGTGACACCGTGGGGACCGAACTCCTGTACACCGATAAACTCATCTTT.

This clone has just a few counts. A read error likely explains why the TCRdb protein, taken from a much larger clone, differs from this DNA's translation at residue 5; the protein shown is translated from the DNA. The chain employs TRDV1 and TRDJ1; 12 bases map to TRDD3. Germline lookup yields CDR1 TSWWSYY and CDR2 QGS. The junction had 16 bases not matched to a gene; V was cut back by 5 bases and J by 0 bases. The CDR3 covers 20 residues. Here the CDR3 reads CALGKYVLLLGDTHTDKLIF. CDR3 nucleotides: TGTGCTCTTGGGAAATACGTCCTACTACTGGGGGATACACACACCGATAAACTCATCTTT.

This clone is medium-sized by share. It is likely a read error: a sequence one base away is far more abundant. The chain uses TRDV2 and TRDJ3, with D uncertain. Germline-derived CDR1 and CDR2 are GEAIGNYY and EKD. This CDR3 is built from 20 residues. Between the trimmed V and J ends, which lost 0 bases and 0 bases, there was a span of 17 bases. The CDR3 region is CACDTLKRISSSWDTRQMFF. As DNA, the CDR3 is TGTGCCTGTGACACCTTGAAGCGGATTTCAAGCTCCTGGGACACCCGACAGATGTTTTTC.

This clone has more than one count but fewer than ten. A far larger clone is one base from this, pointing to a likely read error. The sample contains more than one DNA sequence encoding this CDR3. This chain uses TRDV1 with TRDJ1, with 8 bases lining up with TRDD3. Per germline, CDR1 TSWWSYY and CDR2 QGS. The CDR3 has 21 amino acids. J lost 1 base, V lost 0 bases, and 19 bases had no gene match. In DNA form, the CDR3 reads TGTGCTCTTGGGGAACTCTCGCCTACCCGGCAGACTGGGGGGTTCACCGATAAACTCATCTTT. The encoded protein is CALGELSPTRQTGGFTDKLIF.